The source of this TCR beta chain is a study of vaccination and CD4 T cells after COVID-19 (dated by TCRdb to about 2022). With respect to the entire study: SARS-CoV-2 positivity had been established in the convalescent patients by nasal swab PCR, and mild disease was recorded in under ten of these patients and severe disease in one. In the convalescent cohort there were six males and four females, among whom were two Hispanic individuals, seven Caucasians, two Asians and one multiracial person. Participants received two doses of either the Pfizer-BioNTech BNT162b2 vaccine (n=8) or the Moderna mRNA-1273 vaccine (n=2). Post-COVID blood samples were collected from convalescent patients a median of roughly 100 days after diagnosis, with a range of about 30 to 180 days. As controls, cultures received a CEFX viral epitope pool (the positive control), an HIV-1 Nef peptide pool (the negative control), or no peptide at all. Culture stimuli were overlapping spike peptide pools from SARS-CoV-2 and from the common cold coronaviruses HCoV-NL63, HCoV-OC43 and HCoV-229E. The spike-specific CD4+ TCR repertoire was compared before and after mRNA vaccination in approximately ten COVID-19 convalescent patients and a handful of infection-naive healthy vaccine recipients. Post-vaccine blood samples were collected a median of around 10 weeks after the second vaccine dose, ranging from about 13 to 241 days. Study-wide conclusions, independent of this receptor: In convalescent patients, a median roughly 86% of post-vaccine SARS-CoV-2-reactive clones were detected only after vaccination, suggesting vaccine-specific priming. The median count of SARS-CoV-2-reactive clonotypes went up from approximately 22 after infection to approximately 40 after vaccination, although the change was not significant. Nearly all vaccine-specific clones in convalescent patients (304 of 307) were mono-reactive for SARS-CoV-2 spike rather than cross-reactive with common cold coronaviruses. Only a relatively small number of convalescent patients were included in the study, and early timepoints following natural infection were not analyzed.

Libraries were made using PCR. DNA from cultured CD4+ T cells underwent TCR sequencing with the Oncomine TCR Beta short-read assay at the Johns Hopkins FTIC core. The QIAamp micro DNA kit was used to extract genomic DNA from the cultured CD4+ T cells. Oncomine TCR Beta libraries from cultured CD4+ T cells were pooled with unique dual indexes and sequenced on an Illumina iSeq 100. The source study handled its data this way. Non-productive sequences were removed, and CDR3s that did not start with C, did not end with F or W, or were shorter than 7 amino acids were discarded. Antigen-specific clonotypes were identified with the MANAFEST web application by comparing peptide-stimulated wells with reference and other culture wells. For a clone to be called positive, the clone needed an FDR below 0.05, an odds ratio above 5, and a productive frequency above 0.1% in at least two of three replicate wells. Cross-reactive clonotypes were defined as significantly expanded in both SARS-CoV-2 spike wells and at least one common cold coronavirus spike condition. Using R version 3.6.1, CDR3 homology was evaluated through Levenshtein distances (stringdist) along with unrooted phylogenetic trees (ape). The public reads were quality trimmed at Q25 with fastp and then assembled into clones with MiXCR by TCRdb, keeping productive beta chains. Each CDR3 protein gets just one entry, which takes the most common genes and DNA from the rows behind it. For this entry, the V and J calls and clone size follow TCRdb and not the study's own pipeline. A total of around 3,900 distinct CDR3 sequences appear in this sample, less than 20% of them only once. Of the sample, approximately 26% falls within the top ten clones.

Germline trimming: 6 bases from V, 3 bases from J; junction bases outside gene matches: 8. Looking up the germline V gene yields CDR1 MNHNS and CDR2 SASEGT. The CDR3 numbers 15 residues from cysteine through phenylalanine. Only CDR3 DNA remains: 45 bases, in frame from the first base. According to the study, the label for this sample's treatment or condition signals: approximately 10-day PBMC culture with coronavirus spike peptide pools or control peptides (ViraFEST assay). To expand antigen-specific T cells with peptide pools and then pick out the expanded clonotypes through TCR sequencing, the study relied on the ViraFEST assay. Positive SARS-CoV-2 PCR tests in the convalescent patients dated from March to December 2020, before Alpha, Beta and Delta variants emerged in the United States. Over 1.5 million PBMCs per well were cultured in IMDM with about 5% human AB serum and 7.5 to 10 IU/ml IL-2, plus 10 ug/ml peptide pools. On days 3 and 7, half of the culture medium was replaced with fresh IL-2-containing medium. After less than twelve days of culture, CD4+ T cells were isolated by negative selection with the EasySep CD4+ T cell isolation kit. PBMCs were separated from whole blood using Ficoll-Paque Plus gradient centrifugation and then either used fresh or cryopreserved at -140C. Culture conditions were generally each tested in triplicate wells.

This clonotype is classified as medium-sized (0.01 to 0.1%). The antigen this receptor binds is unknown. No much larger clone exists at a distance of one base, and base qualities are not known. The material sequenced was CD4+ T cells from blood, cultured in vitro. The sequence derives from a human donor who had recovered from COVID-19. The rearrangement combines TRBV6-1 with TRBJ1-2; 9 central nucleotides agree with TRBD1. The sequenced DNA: TGTGCCAGCAGACCTCCGGGACAGGGTCACTATGGCTACACCTTC. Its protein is CASRPPGQGHYGYTF.